This T cell receptor (beta chain) stems from a study of spatial heterogeneity in lung cancer. Study-wide results and limits: It was found that expanded intratumoral alpha and beta TCR counts tracked tumor mutation counts.

Time point described: sample taken at primary tumor resection. From tumor, nontumor lung or frozen PBMC, whole RNA was taken unsorted for sequencing. The germline V gene encodes CDR1 MNHNY and CDR2 SVGAGI (reference sequence). This CDR3 comprises 12 residues. J gave up 10 bases and V 7 bases, and 6 bases lay outside the gene matches. Every TCR cDNA molecule bore its own unique molecular identifier. MiXCR, run by TCRdb on the 5' RACE reads, gives a single entry per CDR3 protein. Of 18,000 or so distinct CDR3 sequences in the sample, around 6.5% were seen once. This clonotype was recorded at least ten times. Its antigen remains unknown.

The chain links TRBV6-6 to TRBJ2-1, with 8 bases identical to TRBD2. The receptor's source is a female donor with early-stage non-small cell lung cancer. The sequencing used lung tumor tissue, collected at surgery. The CDR3, as DNA: TGTGCCAGCATCGGGGGCGGGAGGGAGCAGTTCTTC. Translating it yields CASIGGGREQFF.